At least ten counts were recorded for the clone carrying this T cell receptor (beta chain). The antigen is unknown. Germline is not matched at one junction end, which may reflect a read error. This entry is derived from a study of identical twins. Study conclusions and caveats: Out-of-frame alpha sequences common to twins exhibited a surplus of low generation probability. Model-predicted out-of-frame TCR alpha sharing fell below observed values in monozygotic twins.

Through template switching, a universal primer site was introduced, and the cDNA contained unique molecular identifiers. TCRdb analysed the 5' RACE reads with MiXCR anew, one entry per CDR3 protein. Of about 240,000 distinct CDR3 sequences detected, approximately 6.8% appear once; the ten largest clones hold around 5%. The CDR3 has 16 amino acids. These data were also reused for a study on yellow fever vaccine responses in identical twins. Per that study: Reportedly, twins showed a vaccine T cell response that looked partly convergent and partly personalized.

The rearrangement links TRBV12-3 or TRBV12-4 to TRBJ2-3, with 10 bases that match TRBD2. This clonotype was obtained from a woman aged 18-29 years in good health. The source material was CD8+ T cells sorted from blood. The CDR3 nucleotides read TGTGCCAGCAGTATAGCGGGGGGTCTCGGTACAGATACGCAGTATTTT. Amino acids: CASSIAGGLGTDTQYF.